This T cell receptor beta chain was sequenced in a study of spatial heterogeneity in lung cancer. Overall study: Detected beta-chain sequences consistently exceeded alpha-chain sequences.

A remark on this clonotype: What it binds is not known.

All TCR cDNA molecules were individually tagged with a unique molecular identifier. TCRdb ran MiXCR on the 5' RACE reads and lists one entry per CDR3 protein. Counted here are about 44,000 distinct CDR3 sequences, approximately 15% occurring once; the ten biggest clones make up 56%. Study-level results: Among blood samples, ubiquitous expanded tumor TCRs appeared more at resection than at follow-up.

Time point of the sample: sample taken at primary tumor resection. Whole RNA obtained from tumor, nontumor lung or frozen PBMC underwent sequencing without sorting. 72 TRACERx patients with early, untreated non-small cell lung cancer donated samples. The germline V gene encodes CDR1 GTSNPN and CDR2 SVGIG (reference sequence). The CDR3 is 15 residues long. With 0 bases removed from V and 0 bases from J, the gap between germline ends came to 9 bases. The origin of this receptor is a male donor with early-stage non-small cell lung cancer. The chain joins TRBV30 to TRBJ1-5; D unclear. The sample consisted of PBMCs, taken at surgery. The CDR3 nucleotides read TGTGCCTGGAGTGTAGCCCGGTCTAGCAATCAGCCCCAGCATTTT. Its translation is CAWSVARSSNQPQHF.